This T cell receptor (beta chain) was observed in a study of OX40 agonist ivuxolimab in advanced cancers. Repertoires were generated with immunoSEQ multiplex PCR, while TCRdb's copy carries only in-frame clones and drops some. The profile covers roughly 80,000 clones, with more than 80% appearing a single time and approximately 2.2% taken by the ten largest. Autoimmune disease history or systemic immunosuppression excluded patients. This CDR3 contains 13 residues. V was clipped by 6 bases and J by 5 bases, with 12 bases between them. The germline V gene encodes CDR1 KGHSH and CDR2 LQKENI. Sequences were derived from CD4+ or CD8+ T cells sorted from blood, sampled in a trial of the OX40 agonist ivuxolimab. This chain connects TRBV18 to TRBJ2-3; D is unclear. The sequence came from an adult with an advanced solid tumor such as melanoma, head and neck, liver or kidney cancer. CDR3 loop: CASSSKHGDTQYF. In DNA, the CDR3 is TGTGCCAGCTCCTCCAAACACGGAGATACGCAGTATTTT.